Following are 14 T cell receptor beta chains from one sample sequenced in a study of OX40 agonist ivuxolimab in advanced cancers. Sequencing used immunoSEQ multiplex PCR; TCRdb keeps in-frame clones, though not all of them. The repertoire holds 70,000 or so clones, 65% to 90% seen once, with 0.9% to 1.4% in the top ten. Here the sequenced sample was CD4+ or CD8+ T cells sorted from blood, taken in a trial of the OX40 agonist ivuxolimab. Receptors were obtained from an adult with an advanced solid tumor such as melanoma, head and neck, liver or kidney cancer.

DNA of the CDR3: TGCGCCAGCAGCTCCGGGACAGGATCGTATAATTCACCCCTCCACTTT. Protein product: CASSSGTGSYNSPLHF. V is TRBV5-1 and J is TRBJ1-6; 8 nucleotides match TRBD1. The CDR3 loop spans 16 amino acids. V was clipped by 3 bases and J by 4 bases; unmatched bases: 6. Per the germline V gene, CDR1 is SGHRS and CDR2 is YFSETQ.

V is TRBV7-2 and J is TRBJ1-2; D is possibly TRBD1 (6 bases). CDR1 and CDR2 (germline): SGHTA, FQGNSA. V was shortened by 4 bases and J by 5 bases, with 14 bases between the two germline ends. This CDR3 spans 14 amino acids. CDR3 loop: CASSSTGMGYGYTF. Written as DNA, the CDR3 is TGTGCCAGCAGCTCAACAGGGATGGGGTATGGCTACACCTTC.

The gene calls are TRBV5-1 and TRBJ1-3; D is unclear. From germline, CDR1 is SGHRS and CDR2 YFSETQ. V shed 4 bases and J shed 2 bases, with 10 bases lying between them. This CDR3 comprises 14 residues. Written as DNA, the CDR3 is TGCGCCAGCAGCAACGCCGGGGCTGGAAACACCATATATTTT. Its protein is CASSNAGAGNTIYF.

The chain links TRBV7-2 to TRBJ2-3, with 9 nucleotides matching TRBD1. This CDR3 comprises 14 residues. Losses at the gene ends were 5 bases for V and 5 bases for J; bases not matched to a gene: 5. The germline CDR1 and CDR2 sequences are SGHTA and FQGNSA. CDR3 nucleotide sequence: TGTGCCAGCAGCAAGCCGGACAGGGGAGATACGCAGTATTTT. Amino acids: CASSKPDRGDTQYF.

CDR3 in DNA: TGTGCCAGCAAAGGAGGAGGGACTAATGAAAAACTGTTTTTT. This encodes CASKGGGTNEKLFF. V and J are TRBV6-1 and TRBJ1-4; D remains unclear. CDR1 is MNHNS and CDR2 is SASEGT in the germline V gene. Between the trimmed V and J ends, which lost 7 bases and 2 bases, there was a span of 11 bases. The CDR3 has 14 amino acids.

The rearrangement uses TRBV28 and TRBJ1-2; possibly TRBD1 for D (5 bases). Germline V gene lookup returns CDR1 MDHEN and CDR2 SYDVKM. Trimming pared 3 bases from V and 4 bases from J, leaving 12 bases between. The CDR3 is 14 residues long. This CDR3 reads CASSFPTESYGYTF. CDR3 nucleotides: TGTGCCAGCAGTTTCCCGACAGAGAGCTATGGCTACACCTTC.

This clone was seen a few times. The V gene is TRBV7-8, the J gene TRBJ1-1; D is uncertain. Germline V gene data show CDR1 as SGHVS and CDR2 as FQNEAQ. The CDR3 totals 14 residues. With 5 bases removed from V and 0 bases from J, the gap between germline ends came to 10 bases. The CDR3 spells CASSTPPVNTEAFF. In DNA, the CDR3 is TGTGCCAGCAGCACACCACCCGTGAACACTGAAGCTTTCTTT.

The chain uses TRBV19 and TRBJ1-4; the match to TRBD1 covers 10 bases. The CDR3 has 15 residues. Germline-derived CDR1 and CDR2 are LNHDA and SQIVND (reference sequence). J gave up 2 bases and V 5 bases, and 2 bases lay outside the gene matches. The CDR3 region is CASSGQGVTNEKLFF. The CDR3 bases are TGTGCCAGTAGTGGACAGGGGGTTACTAATGAAAAACTGTTTTTT.

The chain links TRBV7-3 to TRBJ2-1; 9 bases fit TRBD2. Germline CDR1 SGHTA, CDR2 FQGTGA. This CDR3 is built from 15 residues. V shed 4 bases, J shed 8 bases, and the junction held 9 bases outside the gene matches. CDR3 amino acids: CASSSQPVAGDEQFF. Written as DNA, the CDR3 is TGTGCCAGCAGCTCCCAACCCGTAGCGGGGGATGAGCAGTTCTTC.

The genes are TRBV10-3 and TRBJ1-5, with 9 bases aligning to TRBD1. The V segment lost 7 bases and the J segment 6 bases; nucleotides outside the gene matches: 4. The CDR3 is 13 residues long. The germline gives CDR1 ENHRY, CDR2 SYGVKD. For the CDR3, the DNA is TGTGCCATCACCCCGGGACAGGGTCAGCCCCAGCATTTT. Amino acids: CAITPGQGQPQHF.

This chain's CDR3 is CASSLTGVGNTIYF. The CDR3 DNA is TGCGCCAGCAGTTTGACAGGGGTTGGAAACACCATATATTTT. The rearrangement joins TRBV10-2 to TRBJ1-3; the match to TRBD1 covers 8 bases. The CDR3 is 14 residues long. Germline V lookup: CDR1 WSHSY, CDR2 SAAADI. V shed 5 bases, J shed 3 bases, and the junction held 3 bases outside the gene matches.

The chain carries TRBV2 and TRBJ2-3, with 9 bases that match TRBD2. Germline V gives CDR1 SNHLY, CDR2 FYNNEI. Losses at the gene ends were 4 bases for V and 2 bases for J; bases not matched to a gene: 4. This CDR3 spans 15 amino acids. The CDR3 bases are TGTGCCAGCAGTGTAGCGGGGGCCTCCACAGATACGCAGTATTTT. Translated: CASSVAGASTDTQYF.

This clone was seen a handful of times. The gene calls are TRBV11-2 and TRBJ2-3, with D perhaps matching TRBD2 (7 bases). CDR3 length: 15 residues. Germline values: CDR1 SGHAT, CDR2 FQNNGV. The ends were cut back, 7 bases at V and 9 bases at J, with 23 bases in the middle. CDR3 bases: TGTGCCAGCACCCGTGCGGGGGAGGGGGATGGCACGCAGTATTTT. The encoded protein is CASTRAGEGDGTQYF. Together with reference TRBV11-2 and TRBJ2-3, the CDR3 gives the full variable domain: EAGVAQSPRYKIIEKRQSVAFWCNPISGHATLYWYQQILGQGPKLLIQFQNNGVVDDSQLPKDRFSAERLKGVDSTLKIQPAKLEDSAVYLCASTRAGEGDGTQYFGPGTRLTVL.

V gene TRBV5-1 combines with J gene TRBJ1-1; TRBD1 agrees at 8 bases. J was trimmed by 4 bases and V by 5 bases; bases with no gene match: 7. The length of the CDR3 is 14 residues. The germline V gene encodes CDR1 SGHRS and CDR2 YFSETQ. CDR3 bases: TGCGCCAGCAGGCTGGACAGGGAGGCCACTGAAGCTTTCTTT. Translated: CASRLDREATEAFF.